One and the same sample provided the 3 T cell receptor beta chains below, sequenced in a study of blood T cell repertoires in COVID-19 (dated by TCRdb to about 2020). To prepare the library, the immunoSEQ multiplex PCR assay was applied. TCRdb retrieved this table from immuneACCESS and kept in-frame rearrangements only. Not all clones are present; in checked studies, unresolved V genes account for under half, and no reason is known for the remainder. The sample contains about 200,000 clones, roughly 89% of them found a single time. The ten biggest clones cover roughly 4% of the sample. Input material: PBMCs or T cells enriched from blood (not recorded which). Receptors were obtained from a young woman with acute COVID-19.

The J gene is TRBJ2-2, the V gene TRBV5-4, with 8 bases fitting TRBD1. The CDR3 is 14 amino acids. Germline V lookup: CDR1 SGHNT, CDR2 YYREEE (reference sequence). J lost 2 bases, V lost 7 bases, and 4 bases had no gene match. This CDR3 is CASGGQDNTGELFF. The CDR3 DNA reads TGTGCCAGCGGGGGACAGGACAACACCGGGGAGCTGTTTTTT.

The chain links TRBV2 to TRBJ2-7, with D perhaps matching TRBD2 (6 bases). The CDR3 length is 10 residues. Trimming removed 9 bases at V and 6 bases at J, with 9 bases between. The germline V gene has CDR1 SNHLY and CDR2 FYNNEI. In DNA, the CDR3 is TGTGCCAGTAGCGGTCCCGAGCAGTACTTC. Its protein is CASSGPEQYF.

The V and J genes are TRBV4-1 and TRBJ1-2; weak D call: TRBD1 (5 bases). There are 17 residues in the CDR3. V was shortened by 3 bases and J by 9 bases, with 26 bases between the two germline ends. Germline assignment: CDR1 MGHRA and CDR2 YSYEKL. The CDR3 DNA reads TGCGCCAGCAGCCAGAGAGCGACAGTACAGCAAACATGGAGCTACACCTTC. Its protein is CASSQRATVQQTWSYTF.